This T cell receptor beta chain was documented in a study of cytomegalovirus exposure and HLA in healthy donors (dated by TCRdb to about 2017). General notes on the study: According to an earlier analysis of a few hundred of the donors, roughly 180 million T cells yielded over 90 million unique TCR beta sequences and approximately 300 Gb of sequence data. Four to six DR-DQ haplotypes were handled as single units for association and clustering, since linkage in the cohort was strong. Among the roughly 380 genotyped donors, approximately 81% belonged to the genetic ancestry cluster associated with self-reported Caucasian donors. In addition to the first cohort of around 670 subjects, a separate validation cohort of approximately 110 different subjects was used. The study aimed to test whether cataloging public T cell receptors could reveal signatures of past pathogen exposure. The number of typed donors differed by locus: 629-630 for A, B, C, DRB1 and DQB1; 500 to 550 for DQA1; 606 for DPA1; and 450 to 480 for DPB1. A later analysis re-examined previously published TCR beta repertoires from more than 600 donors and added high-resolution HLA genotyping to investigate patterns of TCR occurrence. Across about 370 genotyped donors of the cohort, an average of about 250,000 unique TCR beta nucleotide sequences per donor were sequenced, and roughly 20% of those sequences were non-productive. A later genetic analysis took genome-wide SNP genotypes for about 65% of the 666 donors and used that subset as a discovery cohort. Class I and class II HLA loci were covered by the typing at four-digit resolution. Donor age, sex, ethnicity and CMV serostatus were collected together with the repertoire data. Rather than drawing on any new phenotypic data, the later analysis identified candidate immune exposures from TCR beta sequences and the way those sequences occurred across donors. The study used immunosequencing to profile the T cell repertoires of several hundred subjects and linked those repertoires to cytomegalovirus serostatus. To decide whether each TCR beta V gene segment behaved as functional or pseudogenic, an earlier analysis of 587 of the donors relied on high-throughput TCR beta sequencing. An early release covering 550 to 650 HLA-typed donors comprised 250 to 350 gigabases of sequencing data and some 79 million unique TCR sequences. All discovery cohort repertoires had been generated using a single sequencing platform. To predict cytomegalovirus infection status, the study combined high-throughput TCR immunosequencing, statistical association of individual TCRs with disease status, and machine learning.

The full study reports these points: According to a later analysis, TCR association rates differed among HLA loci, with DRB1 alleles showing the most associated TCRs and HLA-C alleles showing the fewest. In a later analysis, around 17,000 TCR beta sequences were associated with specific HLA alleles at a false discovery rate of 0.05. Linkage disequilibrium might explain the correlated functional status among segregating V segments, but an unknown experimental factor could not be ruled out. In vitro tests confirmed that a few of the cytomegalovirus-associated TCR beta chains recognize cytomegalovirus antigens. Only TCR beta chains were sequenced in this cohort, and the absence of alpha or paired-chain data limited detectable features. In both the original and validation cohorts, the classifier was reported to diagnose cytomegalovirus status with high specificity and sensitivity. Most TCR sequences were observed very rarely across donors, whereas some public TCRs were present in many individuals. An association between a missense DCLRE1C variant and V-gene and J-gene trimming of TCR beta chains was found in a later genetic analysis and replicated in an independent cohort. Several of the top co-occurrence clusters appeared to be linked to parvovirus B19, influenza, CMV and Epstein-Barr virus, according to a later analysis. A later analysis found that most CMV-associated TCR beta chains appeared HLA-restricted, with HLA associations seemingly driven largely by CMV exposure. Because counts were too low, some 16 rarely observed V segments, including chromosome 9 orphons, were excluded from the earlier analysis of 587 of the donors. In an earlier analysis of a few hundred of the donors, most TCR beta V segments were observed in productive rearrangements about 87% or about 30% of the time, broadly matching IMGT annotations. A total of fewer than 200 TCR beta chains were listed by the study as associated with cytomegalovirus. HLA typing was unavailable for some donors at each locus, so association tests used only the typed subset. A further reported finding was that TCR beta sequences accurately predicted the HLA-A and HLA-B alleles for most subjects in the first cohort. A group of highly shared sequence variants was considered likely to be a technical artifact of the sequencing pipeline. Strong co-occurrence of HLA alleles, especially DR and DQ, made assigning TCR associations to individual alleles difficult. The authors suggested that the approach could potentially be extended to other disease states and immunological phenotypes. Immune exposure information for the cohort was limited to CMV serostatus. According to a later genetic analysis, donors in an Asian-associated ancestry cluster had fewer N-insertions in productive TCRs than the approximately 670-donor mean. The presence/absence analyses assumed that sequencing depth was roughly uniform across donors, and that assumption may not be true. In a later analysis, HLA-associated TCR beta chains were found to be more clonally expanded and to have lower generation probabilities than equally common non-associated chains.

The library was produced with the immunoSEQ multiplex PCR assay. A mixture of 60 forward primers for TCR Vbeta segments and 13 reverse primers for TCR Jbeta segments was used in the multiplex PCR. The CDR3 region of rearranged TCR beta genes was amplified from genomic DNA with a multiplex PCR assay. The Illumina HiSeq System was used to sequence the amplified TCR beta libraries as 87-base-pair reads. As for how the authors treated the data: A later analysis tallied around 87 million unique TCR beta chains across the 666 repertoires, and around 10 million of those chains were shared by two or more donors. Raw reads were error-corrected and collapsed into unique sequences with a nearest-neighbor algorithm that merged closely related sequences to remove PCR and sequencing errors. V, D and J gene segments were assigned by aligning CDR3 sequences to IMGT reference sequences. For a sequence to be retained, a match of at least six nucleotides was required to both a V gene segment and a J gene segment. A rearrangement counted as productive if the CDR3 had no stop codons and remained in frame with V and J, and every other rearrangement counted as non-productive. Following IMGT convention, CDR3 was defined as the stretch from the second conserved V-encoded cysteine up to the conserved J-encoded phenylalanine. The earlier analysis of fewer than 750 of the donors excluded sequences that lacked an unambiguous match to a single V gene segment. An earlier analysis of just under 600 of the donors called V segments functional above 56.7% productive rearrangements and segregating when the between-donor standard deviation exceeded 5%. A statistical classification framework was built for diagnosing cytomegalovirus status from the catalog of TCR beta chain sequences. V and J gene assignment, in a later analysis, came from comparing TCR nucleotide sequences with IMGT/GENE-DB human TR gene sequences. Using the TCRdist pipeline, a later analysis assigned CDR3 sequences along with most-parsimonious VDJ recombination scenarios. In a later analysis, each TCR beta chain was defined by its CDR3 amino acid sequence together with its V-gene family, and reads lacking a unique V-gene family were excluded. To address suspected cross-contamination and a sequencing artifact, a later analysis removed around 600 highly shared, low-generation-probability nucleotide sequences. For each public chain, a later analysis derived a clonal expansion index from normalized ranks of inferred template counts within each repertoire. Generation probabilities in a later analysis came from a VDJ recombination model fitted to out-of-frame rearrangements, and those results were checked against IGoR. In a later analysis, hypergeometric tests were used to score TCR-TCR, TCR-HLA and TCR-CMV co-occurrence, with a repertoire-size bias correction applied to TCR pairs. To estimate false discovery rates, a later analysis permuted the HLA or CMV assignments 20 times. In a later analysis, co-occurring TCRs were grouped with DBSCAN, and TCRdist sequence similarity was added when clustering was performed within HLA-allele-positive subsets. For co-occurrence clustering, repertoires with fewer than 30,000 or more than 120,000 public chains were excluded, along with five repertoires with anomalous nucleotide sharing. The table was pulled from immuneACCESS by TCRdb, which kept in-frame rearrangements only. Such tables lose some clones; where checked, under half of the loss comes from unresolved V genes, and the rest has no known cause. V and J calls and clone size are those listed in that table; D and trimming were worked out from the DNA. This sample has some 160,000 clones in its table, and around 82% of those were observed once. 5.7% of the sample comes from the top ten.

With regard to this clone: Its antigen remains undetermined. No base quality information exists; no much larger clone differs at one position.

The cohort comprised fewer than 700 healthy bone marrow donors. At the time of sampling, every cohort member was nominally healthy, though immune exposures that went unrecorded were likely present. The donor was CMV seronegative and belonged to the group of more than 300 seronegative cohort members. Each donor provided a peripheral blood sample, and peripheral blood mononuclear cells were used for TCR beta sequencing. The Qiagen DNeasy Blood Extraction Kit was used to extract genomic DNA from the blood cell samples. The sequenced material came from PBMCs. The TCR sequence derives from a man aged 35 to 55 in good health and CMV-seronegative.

The DNA reads TGTGCCAGCAGCTTAGCAAGAGGGTCAGGGGAGCTGTTTTTT. Translated, this is CASSLARGSGELFF. This chain is built from TRBV7-6 and TRBJ2-2, and perhaps TRBD2 as D gene, on 5 matching bases. A distance of 10 bases separates the germline ends of V and J, which lose 0 bases and 8 bases respectively. The CDR3 measures 14 amino acids from cysteine to phenylalanine. The only DNA kept is the CDR3, 42 bases in frame from the first base. The germline V gene specifies SGHVS as CDR1 and FNYEAQ as CDR2. The full variable domain, completed from the reference TRBV7-6 and TRBJ2-2 proteins outside the CDR3, reads GAGVSQSPRYKVTKRGQDVALRCDPISGHVSLYWYRQALGQGPEFLTYFNYEAQQDKSGLPNDRFSAERPEGSISTLTIQRTEQRDSAMYRCASSLARGSGELFFGEGSRLTVL.